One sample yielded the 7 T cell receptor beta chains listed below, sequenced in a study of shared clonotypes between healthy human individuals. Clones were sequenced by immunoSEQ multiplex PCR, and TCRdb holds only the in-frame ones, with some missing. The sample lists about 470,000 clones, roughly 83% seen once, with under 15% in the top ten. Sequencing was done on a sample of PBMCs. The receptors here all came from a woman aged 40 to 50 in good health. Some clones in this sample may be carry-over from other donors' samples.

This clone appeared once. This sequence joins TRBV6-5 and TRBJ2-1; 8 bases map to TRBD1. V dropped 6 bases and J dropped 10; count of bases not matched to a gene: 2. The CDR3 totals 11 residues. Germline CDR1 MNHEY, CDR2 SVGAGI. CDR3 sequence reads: CASRSGGEQFF. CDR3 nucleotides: TGTGCCAGCAGATCAGGGGGCGAGCAGTTCTTC.

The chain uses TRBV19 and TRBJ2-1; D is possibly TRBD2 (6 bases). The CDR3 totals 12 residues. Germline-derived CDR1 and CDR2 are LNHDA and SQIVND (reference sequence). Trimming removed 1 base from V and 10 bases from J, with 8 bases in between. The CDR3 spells CASSIVGGEQFF. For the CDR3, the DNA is TGTGCCAGTAGTATAGTGGGGGGAGAGCAGTTCTTC.

For the CDR3, the DNA is TGTGCCAGCAGTGAAAGTGAAGGGAGCAATCAGCCCCAGCATTTT. Its translation: CASSESEGSNQPQHF. The chain carries TRBV6-1 and TRBJ1-5; D uncertain. Trimming pared 2 bases from V and 1 base from J, leaving 9 bases between. Germline loops: CDR1 MNHNS, CDR2 SASEGT. The CDR3 covers 15 residues.

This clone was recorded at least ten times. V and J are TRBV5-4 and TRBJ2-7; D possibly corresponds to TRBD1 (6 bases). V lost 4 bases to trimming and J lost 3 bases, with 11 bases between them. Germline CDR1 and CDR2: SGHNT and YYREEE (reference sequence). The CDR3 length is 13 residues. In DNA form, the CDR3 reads TGTGCCAGCAGCCCCGACAGGAACTACGAGCAGTACTTC. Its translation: CASSPDRNYEQYF.

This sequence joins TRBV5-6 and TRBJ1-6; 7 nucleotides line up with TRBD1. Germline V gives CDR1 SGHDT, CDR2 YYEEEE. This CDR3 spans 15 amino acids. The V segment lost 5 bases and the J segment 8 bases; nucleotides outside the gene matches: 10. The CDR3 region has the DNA TGTGCCAGCAGTTTAACGACAGGGACATATTCACCCCTCCACTTT. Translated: CASSLTTGTYSPLHF.

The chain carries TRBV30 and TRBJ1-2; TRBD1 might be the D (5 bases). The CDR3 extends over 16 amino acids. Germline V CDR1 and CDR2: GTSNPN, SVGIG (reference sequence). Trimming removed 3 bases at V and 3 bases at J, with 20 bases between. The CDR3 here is CAWRPLTRLGDYGYTF. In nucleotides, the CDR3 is TGTGCCTGGAGACCCCTCACCCGTCTAGGGGACTATGGCTACACCTTC.

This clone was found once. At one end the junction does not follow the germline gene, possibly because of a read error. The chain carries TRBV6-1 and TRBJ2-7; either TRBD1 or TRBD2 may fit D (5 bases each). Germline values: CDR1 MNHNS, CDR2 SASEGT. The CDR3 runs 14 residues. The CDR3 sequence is CASASSGISGRRHF. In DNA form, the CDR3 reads TGTGCCAGCGCGTCTAGTGGCATTTCGGGACGGCGACACTTC.